Shown below are 10 T cell receptor beta chains from a single sample sequenced in a study of OX40 agonist ivuxolimab in advanced cancers. The data were produced by immunoSEQ multiplex PCR, yet TCRdb's version contains in-frame clones alone and is incomplete. The sample lists some 49,000 clones; approximately 86% were seen once. Sample: CD4+ or CD8+ T cells sorted from blood, taken in a trial of the OX40 agonist ivuxolimab. These receptors were taken from an adult with an advanced solid tumor such as melanoma, head and neck, liver or kidney cancer.

The chain links TRBV2 to TRBJ1-2; no firm D call. The CDR3 length is 10 residues. V was clipped by 6 bases and J by 7 bases, with 6 bases between them. Germline CDR1 reads SNHLY; CDR2 reads FYNNEI. The CDR3 bases are TGTGCCAGCAGGGCACGTGGCTACACCTTC. It is translated as CASRARGYTF.

The chain employs TRBV7-6 and TRBJ2-3, with TRBD1 matching over 8 bases. The CDR3 runs to 16 residues. Trimming at V came to 5 bases and at J to 2 bases, leaving 9 bases not matched to a gene. In germline, CDR1 is SGHVS, CDR2 FNYEAQ. The CDR3 nucleotides are TGTGCCAGCAGCCCGCGACAGGGGCTAAACACAGATACGCAGTATTTT. Encoded protein: CASSPRQGLNTDTQYF. The full variable domain, in which reference TRBV7-6 and TRBJ2-3 provide the parts outside the CDR3, is GAGVSQSPRYKVTKRGQDVALRCDPISGHVSLYWYRQALGQGPEFLTYFNYEAQQDKSGLPNDRFSAERPEGSISTLTIQRTEQRDSAMYRCASSPRQGLNTDTQYFGPGTRLTVL.

The chain employs TRBV4-2 and TRBJ1-1; D might be TRBD1 (6 bases). V lost 0 bases to trimming and J lost 2 bases, with 22 bases between them. The CDR3 is 19 amino acids. The V gene's germline CDR1 is LGHNA and CDR2 YNFKEQ. CDR3 region: CASSQDLRGQGTRNTEAFF. The CDR3 DNA is TGTGCCAGCAGCCAAGATCTAAGGGGCCAGGGGACCCGTAACACTGAAGCTTTCTTT.

The gene calls are TRBV9 and TRBJ2-2; 11 positions agree with TRBD1. CDR1 and CDR2 from the germline V gene are SGDLS and YYNGEE. Trimming took 4 bases from V and 10 from J; bases not matched to a gene: 9. CDR3 length: 15 residues. CDR3 in amino acids: CASSTRTGGGEELFF. The CDR3 DNA reads TGTGCCAGCAGCACCCGGACAGGGGGCGGAGAGGAGCTGTTTTTT. The whole variable domain, filled in from reference TRBV9 and TRBJ2-2, reads DSGVTQTPKHLITATGQRVTLRCSPRSGDLSVYWYQQSLDQGLQFLIQYYNGEERAKGNILERFSAQQFPDLHSELNLSSLELGDSALYFCASSTRTGGGEELFFGEGSRLTVL.

V and J are TRBV7-8 and TRBJ2-1, with unresolved D. The germline CDR1 and CDR2 sequences are SGHVS and FQNEAQ. Trimming removed 5 bases from V and 6 bases from J, with 8 bases in between. The CDR3 runs to 12 residues. CDR3 residues: CASSPGGNEQFF. DNA of the CDR3: TGTGCCAGCAGCCCGGGCGGCAATGAGCAGTTCTTC.

This clone was seen more than once but under ten times. V gene TRBV6-4 combines with J gene TRBJ2-2; no clear D. Trimming left V 2 bases short and J 3 bases short, with 4 bases between. The CDR3 spans 13 residues. Germline-derived CDR1 and CDR2 are MRHNA and SNTAGT. CDR3 protein: CASSDRDTGELFF. DNA of the CDR3: TGTGCCAGCAGTGACCGGGACACCGGGGAGCTGTTTTTT.

The J gene is TRBJ2-1, the V gene TRBV27; a weak D match, TRBD1 (6 bases). V lost 3 bases and J lost 4, with 19 bases in between. The CDR3 contains 17 residues. Germline CDR1 and CDR2: MNHEY and SMNVEV (reference sequence). The CDR3 spells CASSLKAPGHPYNEQFF. The CDR3 DNA is TGTGCCAGCAGTTTGAAGGCGCCGGGACACCCGTACAATGAGCAGTTCTTC.

The chain is built from TRBV27 and TRBJ1-5, with 7 bases aligning to TRBD1. The CDR3 runs 16 residues. J lost 1 base, V lost 6 bases, and 9 bases had no gene match. Germline V lookup: CDR1 MNHEY, CDR2 SMNVEV (reference sequence). The CDR3 here is CASSRAGGESNQPQHF. CDR3 nucleotide sequence: TGTGCCAGCAGCCGCGCAGGGGGGGAGAGCAATCAGCCCCAGCATTTT.

In the case of this clone: This sample also contains other DNA sequences that code for the same CDR3. The rearrangement uses TRBV18 and TRBJ1-2; D unresolved. V lost 2 bases to trimming and J lost 2 bases, with 6 bases between them. There are 13 residues in the CDR3. Germline V gene data show CDR1 as KGHSH and CDR2 as LQKENI. CDR3: CASSPASNYGYTF. CDR3 DNA: TGTGCCAGCTCACCAGCTTCCAACTATGGCTACACCTTC.

The chain couples TRBV5-1 to TRBJ2-3; TRBD2 aligns across 14 bases. This CDR3 region has 16 residues. In germline, CDR1 is SGHRS, CDR2 YFSETQ. With 3 bases clipped from V and 4 bases from J, the junction kept 4 bases outside the gene matches. The CDR3 sequence is CASSSLTSGGADTQYF. The CDR3, as DNA: TGCGCCAGCAGCTCGCTGACTAGCGGGGGGGCAGATACGCAGTATTTT.